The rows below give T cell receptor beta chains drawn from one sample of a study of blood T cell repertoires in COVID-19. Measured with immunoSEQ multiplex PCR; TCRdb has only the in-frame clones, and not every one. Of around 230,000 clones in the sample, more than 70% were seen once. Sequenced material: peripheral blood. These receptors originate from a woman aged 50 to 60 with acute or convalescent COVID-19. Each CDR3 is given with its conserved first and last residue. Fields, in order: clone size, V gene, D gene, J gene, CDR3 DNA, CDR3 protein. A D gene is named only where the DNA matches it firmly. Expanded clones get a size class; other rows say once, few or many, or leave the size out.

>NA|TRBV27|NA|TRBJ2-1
TGTGCCAGCAGTTTGAGCTCCTACAATGAGCAGTTCTTC
CASSLSSYNEQFF
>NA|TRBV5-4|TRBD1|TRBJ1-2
TGTGCCAGCAGGGGGACAGGGGCGTACACCTTC
CASRGTGAYTF
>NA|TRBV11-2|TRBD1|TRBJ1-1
TGTGCCAGCAGCTTAAGGAGGACAGGGCTCATGAACACTGAAGCTTTCTTT
CASSLRRTGLMNTEAFF
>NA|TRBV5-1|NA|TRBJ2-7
TGCGCCAGCAGCCCCGTAGGGGGCTCCTACGAGCAGTACTTC
CASSPVGGSYEQYF
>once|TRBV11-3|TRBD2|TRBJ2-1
TGTGCCAGCAGCTTAGATGGGACTAGCGGGACCGAGCAGTTCTTC
CASSLDGTSGTEQFF
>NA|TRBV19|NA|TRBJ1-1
TGTGCCAGTAGTATAAGTCGAGGGAACACTGAAGCTTTCTTT
CASSISRGNTEAFF
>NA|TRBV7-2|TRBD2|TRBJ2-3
TGTGCCAGCAGCCCGGGGGGGAGAGATACGCAGTATTTT
CASSPGGRDTQYF
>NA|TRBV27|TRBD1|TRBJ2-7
TGTGCCAGCAGTCCAGGGGGCTGGCACGAGCAGTACTTC
CASSPGGWHEQYF
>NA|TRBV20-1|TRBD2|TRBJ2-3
TGCAGTGCTAGTAAAGCGGGAGGTAGCACAGATACGCAGTATTTT
CSASKAGGSTDTQYF
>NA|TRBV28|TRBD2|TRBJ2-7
TGTGCCGCAAACGGGGGGGGCTCCTACGAGCAGTACTTC
CAANGGGSYEQYF
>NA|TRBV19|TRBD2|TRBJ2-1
TGTGCCAGTAGTAAACTAGAAGGGACTAGTCGCAATGAGCAGTTCTTC
CASSKLEGTSRNEQFF
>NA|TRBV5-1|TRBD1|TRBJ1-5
TGCGCCAGCAGCCCCGGGACAGGGGAGACTCAGCCCCAGCATTTT
CASSPGTGETQPQHF
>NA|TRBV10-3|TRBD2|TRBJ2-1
TGTGCCATCAGTGAGGAACCCAGCGGGAGGGCTTACAATGAGCAGTTCTTC
CAISEEPSGRAYNEQFF
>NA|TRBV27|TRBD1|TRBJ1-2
TGTGCCAGCAGTCCCCGGGACAGGGGGATGAAGGGCTACACCTTC
CASSPRDRGMKGYTF
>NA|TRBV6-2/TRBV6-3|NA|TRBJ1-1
TGTGCCAGCATCCCCGGCGGCAGTGCTGAAGCTTTCTTT
CASIPGGSAEAFF
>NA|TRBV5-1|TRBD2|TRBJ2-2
TGCGCCAGCAGCTTGGGGATAGCGGGGGTGAACACCGGGGAGCTGTTTTTT
CASSLGIAGVNTGELFF
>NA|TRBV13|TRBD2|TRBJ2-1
TGTGCCAGCAGCTTGGGCGGGAGCGATGAGCAGTTCTTC
CASSLGGSDEQFF
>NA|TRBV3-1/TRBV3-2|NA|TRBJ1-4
TGTGCCAGCAGCCTCAGGGAAAATGAAAAACTGTTTTTT
CASSLRENEKLFF
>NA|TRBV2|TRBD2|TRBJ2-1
TGTGCCAGCTCGCGGGGTGGAGCGGGAGTTGAGCAGTTCTTC
CASSRGGAGVEQFF
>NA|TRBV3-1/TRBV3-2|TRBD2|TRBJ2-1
TGTGCCAGCAGCGCCATGGCGGGAGCCATTGAGCAGTTCTTC
CASSAMAGAIEQFF
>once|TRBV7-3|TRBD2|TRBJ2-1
TGTGCCAGCAGCTTAACCGGACTAGCGGGATATGAGCAGTTCTTC
CASSLTGLAGYEQFF
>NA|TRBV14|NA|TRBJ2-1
TGTGCCAGCAGCAAACACTACAATGAGCAGTTCTTC
CASSKHYNEQFF
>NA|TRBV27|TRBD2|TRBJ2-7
TGTGCCAGCAGGCCGGGGGGGAGAGGGGAGCAGTACTTC
CASRPGGRGEQYF
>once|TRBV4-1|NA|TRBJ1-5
TGCGCCAGCAGCCAATCATTGTTACAGGAAGGACCGCTTCATCGACCCCAGCATTTT
CASSQSLLQEGPLHRPQHF
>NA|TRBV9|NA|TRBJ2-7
TGTGCCAGCAGCGACGGGGACAACCTATCCTACGAGCAGTACTTC
CASSDGDNLSYEQYF
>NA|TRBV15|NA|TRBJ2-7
TGTGCCACCAGCAGGGAGAGAGGTTCCTACGAGCAGTACTTC
CATSRERGSYEQYF
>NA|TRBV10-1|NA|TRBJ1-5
TGCGCCAGGGGCTATGGGACAAATAATAGCAATCAGCCCCAGCATTTT
CARGYGTNNSNQPQHF
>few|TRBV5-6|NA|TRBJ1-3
TGTGCCAGCGGTCGGGGCTCTGGAAACACCATATATTTT
CASGRGSGNTIYF
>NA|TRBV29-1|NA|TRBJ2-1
TGCAGCGTTGAAGTACAGGGTCCGGTCTCCTACAATGAGCAGTTCTTC
CSVEVQGPVSYNEQFF
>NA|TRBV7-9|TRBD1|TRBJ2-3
TGTGCCAGCAGCTTAGCGAGCCCAGGGGGCCTGGGTACGCAGTATTTT
CASSLASPGGLGTQYF
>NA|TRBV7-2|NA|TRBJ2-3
TGTGCCAGCAGCTTAGCTATCTACACAGATACGCAGTATTTT
CASSLAIYTDTQYF
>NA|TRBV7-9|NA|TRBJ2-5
TGTGCCAGCAGCTTACAGAAACAAGAGACCCAGTACTTC
CASSLQKQETQYF
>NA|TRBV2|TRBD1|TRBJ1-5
TGTGCCAGCAGGGACGACAGGGTATATTCTCAGCCCCAGCATTTT
CASRDDRVYSQPQHF
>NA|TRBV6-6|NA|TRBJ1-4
TGTGCCAGCAGTTACAACAGGGCGGAAAAACTGTTTTTT
CASSYNRAEKLFF
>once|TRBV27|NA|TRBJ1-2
TGTGCCAGCAGTTTTCGGGGGGGGTATGGCTACACCTTC
CASSFRGGYGYTF
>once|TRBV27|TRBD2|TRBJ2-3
TGTGCCAGCAGTTACCTAGCGGGAGGCCCTAGCACAGATACGCAGTATTTT
CASSYLAGGPSTDTQYF
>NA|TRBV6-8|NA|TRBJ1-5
TGTGCCAGCAGTTTTCCAGTAAGGGGATGTAATCAGCCCCAGCATTTT
CASSFPVRGCNQPQHF
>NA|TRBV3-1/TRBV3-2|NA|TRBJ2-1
TGTGCCAGCAGCCAGAGTGGGGGCGCATCGGGTGAGCAGTTCTTC
CASSQSGGASGEQFF
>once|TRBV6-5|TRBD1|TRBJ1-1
TGTGCCAGCAGTAATCCGGGACAGGGGGCCCTTGAAGCTTTCTTT
CASSNPGQGALEAFF
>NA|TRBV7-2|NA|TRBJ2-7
TGTGCCAGCAGCCCTGCTGCTAGTAATACCTACGAGCAGTACTTC
CASSPAASNTYEQYF
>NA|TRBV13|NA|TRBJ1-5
TGTGCCAGCAGCTTAGGCCTGAAGGACAGTATCAATCAGCCCCAGCATTTT
CASSLGLKDSINQPQHF
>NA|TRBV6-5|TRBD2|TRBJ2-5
TGTGCCAGCAGCTCGGGACTAAAAGAGACCCAGTACTTC
CASSSGLKETQYF
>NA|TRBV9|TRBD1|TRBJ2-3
TGTGCCAGCAGCGCTAACGGGGACAGGGGCACAGATACGCAGTATTTT
CASSANGDRGTDTQYF
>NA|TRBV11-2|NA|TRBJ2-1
TGTGCCAGCAGCTTAGATACTAGCTCGAGTGAGCAGTTCTTC
CASSLDTSSSEQFF
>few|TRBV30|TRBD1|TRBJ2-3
TGTGCCTGGAGTGTACGCACAGGGGCTACGCAGTATTTT
CAWSVRTGATQYF
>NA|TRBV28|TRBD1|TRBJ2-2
TGTGCCAGCCGCATCGGACAGGGAGGCGCCGGGGAGCTGTTTTTT
CASRIGQGGAGELFF
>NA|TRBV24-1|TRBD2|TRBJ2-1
TGTGCCACCAGTGACTTTACTAGCGGGAGGGGCCTAAACAATGAGCAGTTCTTC
CATSDFTSGRGLNNEQFF
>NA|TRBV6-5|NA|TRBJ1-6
TGTGCCCCCAAGGGGGGGGGCAAGTGGAATTCACCCCTCCACTTT
CAPKGGGKWNSPLHF
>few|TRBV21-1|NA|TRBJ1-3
TGTGCCAGCAGCGAACGGGACAGAAACATTCACTCTGGAAACACCATATATTTT
CASSERDRNIHSGNTIYF